The sequence of this TCR beta chain was determined in a study of cytomegalovirus exposure and HLA in healthy donors. PCR employed 60 Vbeta and 13 Jbeta primers. TCRdb keeps only in-frame clones here, not all; method: immunoSEQ multiplex PCR. Altogether 160,000 or so clones are present, roughly 77% being singletons, with the ten largest covering less than 2.5%. Likely unrecorded immune exposures existed in these nominally healthy donors. Of note for this clone: Its antigen is still unknown.

Findings and caveats of the study: Common viral pathogens seemed, in a later analysis, to connect with several of the most significant clusters. Prediction of most subjects' HLA-A and HLA-B alleles by TCR beta sequences was reportedly accurate.

Sequencing input: PBMCs. The source of this sequence is a man aged 50 or older in good health and CMV-seropositive.

DNA for the CDR3: TGCGCCAGCAGCCAAGGGTTAGCTTACGAGCAGTACTTC. Protein: CASSQGLAYEQYF. V and J are TRBV4-1 and TRBJ2-7; D is uncertain. The ends were cut back, 1 base at V and 4 bases at J, with 8 bases in the middle. Looked up from germline, CDR1 is MGHRA and CDR2 is YSYEKL. The CDR3 has 13 residues.